Presented here are 19 T cell receptor beta chains from one specimen sequenced in a study of tumor-infiltrating lymphocytes in primary liver carcinoma. From about 19-30 mg of unsorted bulk tissue, DNA and RNA were co-extracted together. A constant-region primer served to make TCR beta cDNA from roughly 540 ng total RNA. A slightly modified ARM-PCR protocol with three nested multiplex PCR rounds produced these TCR beta libraries. In the first two PCR rounds, TRBV1-TRBV30 forward primers were paired with a C-beta reverse primer, and each round lasted approximately 9 cycles. TCRdb independently ran MiXCR on the multiplex PCR reads; one entry per CDR3 protein. Of about 78,000 distinct CDR3 sequences listed, roughly three quarters are singletons. The specimen was liver tumor tissue from sampling region 4. Subset of the sample: tumor region T4, right-lateral pole. All receptors come from a man in his forties with primary liver carcinoma and hepatitis B virus infection.

Concerning this clonotype itself: One junction end disagrees with the germline gene, perhaps due to a read error. The chain recombines TRBV6-5 with TRBJ2-1, with D tentatively TRBD2 (5 bases). The CDR3 is 14 amino acids. Germline CDR1 reads MNHEY; CDR2 reads SVGAGI. Here the CDR3 DNA reads TGTGCCAGCAGTCGCGAGGGTTCCTACAATGAGCTGTTCTTC. This sequence encodes CASSREGSYNELFF.

To note about this clonotype: At one boundary the junction diverges from the germline segment, which might be a read error. The genes are TRBV11-2 and TRBJ2-1, with D tentatively TRBD2 (6 bases). CDR3 length: 18 residues. The germline gives CDR1 SGHAT, CDR2 FQNNGV. The CDR3 is CANSFDPRRTGSYSEQFF. The CDR3 DNA sequence: TGTGCCAACAGCTTCGACCCTAGGAGGACCGGGAGTTACAGTGAGCAGTTCTTC.

The rearrangement joins TRBV11-1 to TRBJ2-1; no firm D call. CDR1 and CDR2 (germline): SGHAT, FQDESV (reference sequence). The CDR3 runs 15 residues. The chain's CDR3 is CANSLGLVQYNEQFF. CDR3 coding DNA: TGTGCTAACAGCTTAGGTTTAGTCCAATACAATGAGCAGTTCTTC. Variable domain in full (rest from reference TRBV11-1 and TRBJ2-1): EAEVAQSPRYKITEKSQAVAFWCDPISGHATLYWYRQILGQGPELLVQFQDESVVDDSQLPKDRFSAERLKGVDSTLKIQPAELGDSAMYLCANSLGLVQYNEQFFGPGTRLTVL.

The chain uses TRBV20-1 and TRBJ2-7, with 9 bases fitting TRBD1. The V gene's germline CDR1 is DFQATT and CDR2 SNEGSKA (reference sequence). The CDR3 covers 13 residues. V gave up 5 bases and J gave up 6 bases; unmatched junction bases: 8. This CDR3 reads CSALDRGLGEQYF. The DNA for the CDR3 is TGCAGTGCTCTTGACAGGGGGTTAGGCGAGCAGTACTTC.

The chain is built from TRBV21-1 and TRBJ2-4. TRBV21-1 is tagged as a pseudogene. The CDR3 runs 16 residues. Written as DNA, the CDR3 is TGTGCCAGCAGCACCCCATCGAATAGAGCCAAAAACATTCAGTACTTC. The encoded protein is CASSTPSNRAKNIQYF.

For this clonotype: One junction end does not reproduce the germline sequence, and a read error may be involved. The rearrangement joins TRBV5-1 to TRBJ1-2; 11 nucleotides match TRBD1. Per the germline V gene, CDR1 is SGHRS and CDR2 is YFSETQ. The CDR3 contains 17 residues. CDR3 in amino acids: CTSSLIGQGATNYGYTF. CDR3 in DNA: TGCACCAGCAGCTTGATTGGACAGGGGGCAACTAACTATGGCTACACCTTC.

Concerning this clonotype itself: A much larger clone sits a single nucleotide away, making a read error possible. The chain links TRBV28 to TRBJ1-5; D unclear. Between the trimmed V and J ends, which lost 6 bases and 4 bases, there was a span of 13 bases. CDR3 size: 14 residues. CDR1 and CDR2 from the germline V gene are MDHEN and SYDVKM. CDR3 protein: CASSAGPTNQPQHF. CDR3 sequence (DNA): TGTGCCAGCAGCGCGGGCCCTACTAATCAGCCCCAGCATTTT.

The CDR3 region is CASIPQGTQYF. Here the CDR3 DNA reads TGTGCCAGCATCCCCCAGGGTACGCAGTATTTT. V usage is TRBV7-9 and J usage is TRBJ2-3; D might be TRBD1 (5 bases). V shed 7 bases and J shed 8 bases, with 10 bases lying between them. The V gene's germline CDR1 is SEHNR and CDR2 FQNEAQ (reference sequence). The CDR3 totals 11 residues.

About this clonotype: Mismatch with germline at one junction end may stem from a read error. This chain links TRBV11-2 with TRBJ2-1; 9 bases are shared with TRBD1. Looked up from germline, CDR1 is SGHAT and CDR2 is FQNNGV. CDR3 length: 17 amino acids. Here the CDR3 reads CASTLTRGQGYRGEQFF. DNA of the CDR3: TGTGCCAGCACCTTAACCCGCGGACAGGGGTACAGGGGTGAGCAGTTCTTC.

With regard to this clonotype: One end of the junction is discordant with germline, which a read error may explain. The rearrangement joins TRBV11-1 to TRBJ2-3; 8 bases fit TRBD2. The length of the CDR3 is 14 residues. Germline V gene data show CDR1 as SGHAT and CDR2 as FQDESV (reference sequence). The CDR3 DNA sequence: TGTGCCAGCGCGGGGGGAGCTGGCACAGATACGCGGTTTTTT. Residues: CASAGGAGTDTRFF.

Worth noting for this clonotype: Given the absence of the conserved phenylalanine or tryptophan at the CDR3 end, a read error is likely. This chain links TRBV5-1 with TRBJ2-3; TRBD1 is a possible D gene (6 bases). The CDR3 spans 15 residues. Germline values: CDR1 SGHRS, CDR2 YFSETQ. In DNA, the CDR3 is TGTGCCAGCAGCTGGAGAGACAGGAGCACAGATACGCAGTATTCT. It yields the protein CASSWRDRSTDTQYS.

This clonotype was seen repeatedly, ten times or more. The J gene is TRBJ2-1, the V gene TRBV11-2; 9 bases line up with TRBD2. J was trimmed by 6 bases and V by 1 base; bases with no gene match: 4. This CDR3 is 15 amino acids long. CDR1 SGHAT and CDR2 FQNNGV come from the germline V gene. This CDR3 reads CASSLALAGFNEQFF. In DNA form, the CDR3 reads TGTGCCAGCAGCTTAGCGCTAGCGGGATTCAATGAGCAGTTCTTC.

The V gene is TRBV7-3, the J gene TRBJ2-2; maybe TRBD1 (6 bases). There are 14 residues in the CDR3. With 5 bases removed from V and 8 bases from J, the gap between germline ends came to 15 bases. CDR1 and CDR2 from the germline V gene are SGHTA and FQGTGA. The CDR3 sequence: CASSPGPGAGELFF. The CDR3 bases are TGTGCCAGCAGCCCGGGACCAGGGGCTGGGGAGCTGTTTTTT. The full variable domain, its missing parts supplied by reference TRBV7-3 and TRBJ2-2, is GAGVSQTPSNKVTEKGKYVELRCDPISGHTALYWYRQSLGQGPEFLIYFQGTGAADDSGLPNDRFFAVRPEGSVSTLKIQRTERGDSAVYLCASSPGPGAGELFFGEGSRLTVL.

In this sample, this clonotype turned up many times. The rearrangement uses TRBV29-1 and TRBJ2-7, with 8 bases identical to TRBD2. The V and J ends lost 2 bases and 1 base, in that order; junction bases with no gene match: 10. Germline V gene lookup returns CDR1 SQVTM and CDR2 ANQGSEA. This CDR3 has 16 residues. The CDR3 spells CSVESRKTSESYEQYF. The CDR3 DNA reads TGCAGCGTTGAATCCCGCAAGACTAGCGAGTCCTACGAGCAGTACTTC.

As for this clonotype: The junction does not match germline at one end; this may be a read error. The V and J genes are TRBV4-1 and TRBJ2-4, with 8 bases identical to TRBD2. The V gene's germline CDR1 is MGHRA and CDR2 YSYEKL. The CDR3 is made up of 19 amino acids. CDR3 in DNA: TGCGCCAGCAGCCAAGATTCGGGGGGGAGTAGCCCTACCAAAAACATTCGGCACTTC. Translating it yields CASSQDSGGSSPTKNIRHF.

As concerns this clonotype: As the CDR3 is not closed by the conserved phenylalanine or tryptophan, this likely results from a read error. CDR3 loop: CAGEVREPADTQYL. CDR3 nucleotide sequence: TGTGCCGGAGAGGTACGGGAGCCCGCAGATACGCAGTATTTG. The J gene is TRBJ2-3, the V gene TRBV11-2, with D perhaps matching TRBD2 (6 bases). This CDR3 is built from 14 residues. V shed 11 bases and J shed 4 bases, with 19 bases lying between them. CDR1 is SGHAT and CDR2 is FQNNGV in the germline V gene.

Comment on this clonotype: Given a much more abundant clone one base away, this may be a read error. The V gene is TRBV7-3, the J gene TRBJ2-3, with 7 nucleotides matching TRBD2. The J segment lost 4 bases and the V segment lost 2 bases, leaving 6 bases of the junction unmatched. This CDR3 region has 15 residues. Germline V gene sequence: CDR1 SGHTA, CDR2 FQGTGA. This CDR3 is CASSLFTGGSDTQYF. CDR3 sequence (DNA): TGTGCCAGCAGCTTATTTACGGGAGGTTCAGATACGCAGTATTTT.

In the case of this clonotype: This CDR3 fails to terminate in the conserved phenylalanine or tryptophan, so it likely reflects a read error. This chain links TRBV6-5 with TRBJ1-1, with D perhaps TRBD1 (5 bases). CDR3 length equals 16 residues. The germline gives CDR1 MNHEY, CDR2 SVGAGI. V was clipped by 6 bases and J by 6 bases, with 23 bases between them. CDR3 coding DNA: TGTGCCAGCAGATACGCGGGACCCCGGGATGAGGCTGAAGCTTTCATT. Translation gives CASRYAGPRDEAEAFI.

The chain links TRBV7-2 to TRBJ2-3, with D possibly TRBD2 on 6 matching bases. Trimming took off 5 bases at V and 0 bases at J, with 12 bases between the two ends. Germline CDR1 and CDR2: SGHTA and FQGNSA. The CDR3 contains 15 residues. The CDR3 here is CASSPDYLSTDTQYF. CDR3 nucleotide sequence: TGTGCCAGCAGCCCGGACTATCTTAGCACAGATACGCAGTATTTT.